The clone carrying this TCR beta chain was observed a few times. Its antigen is not known. The sample belongs to a study of blood T cells in healthy people across ages. For the second PCR, which ran for about 6 to 11 cycles, a sample-barcoded 5' primer and a J-beta primer mix were used. Each of the cDNA molecules was tagged by a template-switch adaptor with 12 random nucleotides. TCRdb reprocessed the 5' RACE reads via MiXCR and lists one record per CDR3 protein. The data show fewer than 800,000 distinct CDR3 sequences, 21% seen once. Study findings and constraints: Diversity estimates drawn from one million T cells were deemed underestimates.

Per germline, CDR1 DFQATT and CDR2 SNEGSKA (reference sequence). V gave up 0 bases and J gave up 6 bases; unmatched junction bases: 8. This CDR3 has 15 residues. Each donor had 7.5 to 10 milliliters of peripheral blood drawn. The sequence derives from a man between 65 and 85 years old in good health. The sample consisted of blood. The V gene is TRBV20-1, the J gene TRBJ2-3; TRBD2 aligns across 8 bases. The CDR3 protein is CSARDSWTSSDTQYF. The CDR3 DNA follows: TGCAGTGCTAGAGACTCCTGGACTAGCAGTGATACGCAGTATTTT.